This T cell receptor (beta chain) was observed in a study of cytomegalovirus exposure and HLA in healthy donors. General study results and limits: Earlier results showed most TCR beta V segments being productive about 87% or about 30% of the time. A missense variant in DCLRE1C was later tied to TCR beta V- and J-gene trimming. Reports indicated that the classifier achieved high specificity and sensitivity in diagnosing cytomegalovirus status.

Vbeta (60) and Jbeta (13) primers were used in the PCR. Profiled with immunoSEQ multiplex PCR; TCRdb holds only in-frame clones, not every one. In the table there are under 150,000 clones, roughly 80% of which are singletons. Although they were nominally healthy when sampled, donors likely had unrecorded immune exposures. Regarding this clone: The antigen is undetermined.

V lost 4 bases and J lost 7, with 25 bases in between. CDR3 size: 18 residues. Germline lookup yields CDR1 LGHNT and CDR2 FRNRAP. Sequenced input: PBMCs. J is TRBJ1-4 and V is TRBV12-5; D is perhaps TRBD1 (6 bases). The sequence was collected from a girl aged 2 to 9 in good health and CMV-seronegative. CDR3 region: CASGSLRTEYVIGEKLFF. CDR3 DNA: TGTGCTAGTGGTTCTCTGCGGACAGAGTACGTAATCGGTGAAAAACTGTTTTTT.